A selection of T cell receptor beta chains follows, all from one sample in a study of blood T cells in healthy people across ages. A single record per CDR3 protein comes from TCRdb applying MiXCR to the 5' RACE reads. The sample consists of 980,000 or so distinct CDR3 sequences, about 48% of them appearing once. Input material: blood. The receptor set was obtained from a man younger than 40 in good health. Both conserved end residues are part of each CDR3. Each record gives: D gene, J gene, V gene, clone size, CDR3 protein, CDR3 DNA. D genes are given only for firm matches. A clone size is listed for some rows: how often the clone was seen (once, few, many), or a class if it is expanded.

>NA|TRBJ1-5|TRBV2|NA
CASSRTGWHQPQHF
TGTGCCAGCAGTCGTACAGGGTGGCATCAGCCCCAGCATTTT
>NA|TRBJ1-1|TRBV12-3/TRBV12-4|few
CASTFRNTEAFF
TGTGCCAGCACCTTTAGGAACACTGAAGCTTTCTTT
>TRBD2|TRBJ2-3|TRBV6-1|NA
CASSDMGLVTDTQYF
TGTGCCAGCAGTGATATGGGACTAGTGACAGATACGCAGTATTTT
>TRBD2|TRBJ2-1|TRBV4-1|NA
CASSQAGGQSNEQFF
TGCGCCAGCAGCCAAGCGGGGGGGCAGAGCAATGAGCAGTTCTTC
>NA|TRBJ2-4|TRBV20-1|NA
CSGGSGTDLAKNIQYF
TGCAGTGGGGGGAGCGGGACAGATCTAGCCAAAAACATTCAGTACTTC
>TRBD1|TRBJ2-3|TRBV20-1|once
CSAPDRVGPDTQYF
TGCAGTGCTCCCGACAGGGTTGGACCAGATACGCAGTATTTT
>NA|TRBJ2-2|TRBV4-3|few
CASSQDPANTGELFF
TGCGCCAGCAGCCAAGATCCCGCAAACACCGGGGAGCTGTTTTTT
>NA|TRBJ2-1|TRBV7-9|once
CASSFLAGRNEQFF
TGTGCCAGCAGCTTTCTCGCAGGGCGGAATGAGCAGTTCTTC
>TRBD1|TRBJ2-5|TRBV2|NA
CASRGDRKTQYF
TGTGCCAGCAGAGGGGACAGGAAGACCCAGTACTTC
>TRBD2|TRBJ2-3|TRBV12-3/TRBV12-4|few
CASSNRGGQRADTQYF
TGTGCCAGCAGTAACCGGGGGGGGCAACGGGCAGATACGCAGTATTTT
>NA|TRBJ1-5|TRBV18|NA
CASSTDRNNQPQHF
TGTGCCAGCTCAACCGACAGGAATAATCAGCCCCAGCATTTT
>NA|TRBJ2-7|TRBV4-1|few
CASSQDPARTYEQYF
TGCGCCAGCAGCCAAGATCCAGCCAGAACCTACGAGCAGTACTTC
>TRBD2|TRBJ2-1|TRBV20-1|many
CSARSGGQTLFNEQFF
TGCAGTGCCCGGAGCGGGGGGCAAACCTTGTTCAATGAGCAGTTCTTC
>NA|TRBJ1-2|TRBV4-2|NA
CASSQAAGLNYGYTF
TGTGCCAGCAGCCAAGCGGCAGGACTAAACTATGGCTACACCTTC
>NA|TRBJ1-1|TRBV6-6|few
CASSYRGAIAEAFF
TGTGCCAGCAGTTACAGGGGGGCTATCGCTGAAGCTTTCTTT
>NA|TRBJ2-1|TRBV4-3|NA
CASSQDRGGNEQFF
TGCGCCAGCAGCCAAGATAGGGGGGGGAATGAGCAGTTCTTC
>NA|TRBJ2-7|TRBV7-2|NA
CASSPREQYF
TGTGCCAGCAGCCCCCGGGAGCAGTACTTC
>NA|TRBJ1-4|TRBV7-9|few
CASSQGGRNGEKLFF
TGTGCCAGCAGCCAAGGCGGTCGAAACGGGGAAAAACTGTTTTTT
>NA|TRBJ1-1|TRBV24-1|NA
CATSVGTGNTEAFF
TGTGCCACCAGTGTGGGGACGGGGAACACTGAAGCTTTCTTT
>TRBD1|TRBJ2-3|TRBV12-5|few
CASGLGTGLADTQYF
TGTGCTAGTGGTCTGGGGACAGGGTTGGCAGATACGCAGTATTTT
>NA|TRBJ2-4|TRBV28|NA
CASSLSSLGQGRDIQYF
TGTGCCAGCAGTTTATCTTCACTGGGGCAGGGGAGGGACATTCAGTACTTC
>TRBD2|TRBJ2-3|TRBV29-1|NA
CSVEDRGELAASKDTDTQYF
TGCAGCGTTGAAGATAGAGGAGAACTAGCGGCCAGCAAAGACACAGATACGCAGTATTTT
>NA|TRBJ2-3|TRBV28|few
CASSLGGSPTDTQYF
TGTGCCAGCAGCTTGGGCGGCAGCCCCACAGATACGCAGTATTTT
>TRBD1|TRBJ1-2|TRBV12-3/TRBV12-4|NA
CASRPHRGLGYTF
TGTGCCAGCAGGCCCCACAGGGGGCTTGGCTACACCTTC
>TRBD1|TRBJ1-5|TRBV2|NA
CASSERQGPLYEHF
TGTGCCAGCAGTGAACGACAGGGCCCCCTATACGAGCATTTT
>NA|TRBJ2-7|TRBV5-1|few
CASSLAEDEQYF
TGCGCCAGCAGCTTGGCCGAGGACGAGCAGTACTTC
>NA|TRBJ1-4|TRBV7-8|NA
CASSLYGRSEKLFF
TGTGCCAGCAGCTTATACGGGAGAAGTGAAAAACTGTTTTTT
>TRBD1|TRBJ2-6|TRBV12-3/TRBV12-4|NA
CASRGQFSSGANVLTF
TGTGCCAGCAGGGGACAGTTCTCCTCTGGGGCCAACGTCCTGACTTTC